The next 13 T cell receptor beta chains were all read from a single sample in a study of T cell repertoires in cytomegalovirus infection (dated by TCRdb to between 2018 and 2020). These receptors' antigens are unknown. TCRdb lists the instrument as Illumina HiSeq 1500. TCRdb cleaned the public reads at Q25 with fastp, built clones with MiXCR and kept in-frame beta chains. All rows with the same CDR3 protein become a single entry with the most common DNA and genes. For this sample the table gives approximately 120,000 distinct CDR3 sequences, of which 25% to 30% were detected only once. Of the sample, about 81% falls within the top ten clones. The sample's treatment or condition label is to be understood as: in vitro stimulation with specific CMV peptide epitopes to enrich CMV-specific T cells. Sequencing was performed on CD8+ T cells from cultured PBMCs, taken from culture after CMV antigen stimulation. These TCRs come from a human donor in good health (CMV status not recorded). Some clones in this sample may be carry-over from other donors' samples.

This clonotype was picked up a small number of times. The chain combines TRBV6-5 with TRBJ2-7, with D perhaps matching TRBD1 or TRBD2 (6 bases each). Trimming took off 2 bases at V and 7 bases at J, with 15 bases between the two ends. CDR3 length: 14 amino acids. Germline loops: CDR1 MNHEY, CDR2 SVGAGI. The CDR3 protein is CASSYNGGQREQYF. CDR3 coding DNA: TGTGCCAGCAGTTACAATGGGGGGCAGCGAGAGCAGTACTTC.

This clonotype came up many times. In nucleotides, the CDR3 is TGTGCCAGCAGTCTCGGGACAGGGTTGAGTGAGACCCAGTACTTC. Its translation is CASSLGTGLSETQYF. The chain carries TRBV12-3 or TRBV12-4 and TRBJ2-5, with 9 bases identical to TRBD1. This CDR3 contains 15 residues. Trimming cost V 5 bases and J 5 bases; bases outside gene matches: 9.

This clonotype has just a few counts. The chain employs TRBV11-2 and TRBJ2-7, with 9 bases aligning to TRBD2. Germline V gene data show CDR1 as SGHAT and CDR2 as FQNNGV. The CDR3 runs 17 residues. Trimming cost V 0 bases and J 5 bases; bases outside gene matches: 11. The CDR3 DNA sequence: TGTGCCAGCAGCTTAGATCACGGGGTAGCGGGGGCAGACGAGCAGTACTTC. It specifies CASSLDHGVAGADEQYF.

The chain couples TRBV15 to TRBJ2-3; D is perhaps TRBD1 (7 bases). V lost 3 bases, J lost 4 bases, and 14 bases lay in between. This CDR3 comprises 15 residues. Germline V gene data show CDR1 as LNHNV and CDR2 as YYDKDF (reference sequence). The chain's CDR3 is CATSRMAGGSDTQYF. The DNA of the CDR3 is TGTGCCACCAGCAGGATGGCAGGGGGGTCAGATACGCAGTATTTT.

V is TRBV3-1 and J is TRBJ1-1; 7 bases map to TRBD1. Germline CDR1 and CDR2: LGHDT and YNNKEL (reference sequence). Trimming removed 6 bases from V and 6 bases from J; junction bases left unmatched: 7. This CDR3 contains 13 residues. In DNA, the CDR3 is TGTGCCAGCAGTTCGACAGGGTGGCCTGAAGCTTTCTTT. Translation gives CASSSTGWPEAFF.

This clonotype was found a few times. The genes are TRBV19 and TRBJ2-7, with TRBD2 matching over 11 bases. Germline CDR1 and CDR2: LNHDA and SQIVND (reference sequence). The CDR3 covers 15 residues. J gave up 2 bases and V 2 bases, and 2 bases lay outside the gene matches. In DNA form, the CDR3 reads TGTGCCAGTAGTATACTAGCGGGGGGCACCTACGAGCAGTACTTC. Translation gives CASSILAGGTYEQYF.

This clonotype was seen a few times. CDR3 sequence: CASKNRLDTEAFF. The CDR3 DNA sequence: TGCGCCAGCAAGAACAGACTCGACACTGAAGCTTTCTTT. This rearrangement joins TRBV5-1 to TRBJ1-1; D gene uncertain. The CDR3 is 13 residues long. The germline V and J ends were trimmed by 6 bases and 3 bases, with 12 bases remaining between them. In germline, CDR1 is SGHRS, CDR2 YFSETQ.

In its sample, this clonotype was seen a few times. The chain couples TRBV9 to TRBJ2-2, with D tentatively TRBD1 (6 bases). CDR1 is SGDLS and CDR2 is YYNGEE in the germline V gene. V shed 4 bases and J shed 2 bases, with 15 bases lying between them. CDR3 length equals 16 residues. The chain's CDR3 is CASSPTGAPNTGELFF. DNA for the CDR3: TGTGCCAGCAGCCCGACAGGAGCCCCAAACACCGGGGAGCTGTTTTTT.

At least ten counts were recorded for this clonotype. The chain has TRBV19 and TRBJ1-5; 8 nucleotides line up with TRBD1. Germline assignment: CDR1 LNHDA and CDR2 SQIVND (reference sequence). J was trimmed by 5 bases and V by 5 bases; bases with no gene match: 8. The CDR3 is 15 amino acids. CDR3 loop: CASSSRQGRDQPQHF. CDR3 coding DNA: TGTGCCAGTAGTTCCCGACAGGGGCGGGATCAGCCCCAGCATTTT.

This clonotype was picked up many times. This chain joins TRBV28 and TRBJ1-1, with 9 bases that match TRBD1. V lost 6 bases, J lost 1 base, and 9 bases stayed unmatched. The CDR3 runs 16 residues. Germline CDR1 reads MDHEN; CDR2 reads SYDVKM. The CDR3 DNA follows: TGTGCCAGCAGCAGCAGGACAGGGGTAGGGAACACTGAAGCTTTCTTT. It translates to CASSSRTGVGNTEAFF.

The chain combines TRBV12-3 or TRBV12-4 with TRBJ1-1; D uncertain. The CDR3 spans 15 residues. The ends were cut back, 3 bases at V and 3 bases at J, with 14 bases in the middle. The CDR3 DNA sequence: TGTGCCAGCAGTTTTAGGGAAGTTGTTGACACTGAAGCTTTCTTT. This translates into CASSFREVVDTEAFF.

Only a few counts were recorded for this clonotype. The V and J genes are TRBV2 and TRBJ1-1; tentatively, D is TRBD1 (5 bases). CDR3 length: 14 amino acids. The V gene lost 1 base and the J gene lost 5 bases, with 11 bases spanning the gap. CDR1 and CDR2 from the germline V gene are SNHLY and FYNNEI. CDR3 nucleotide sequence: TGTGCCAGCAGTGAAGGTGCAGGGCGGACTGAAGCTTTCTTT. Its translation: CASSEGAGRTEAFF. The full variable domain, in which reference TRBV2 and TRBJ1-1 provide the parts outside the CDR3, is EPEVTQTPSHQVTQMGQEVILRCVPISNHLYFYWYRQILGQKVEFLVSFYNNEISEKSEIFDDQFSVERPDGSNFTLKIRSTKLEDSAMYFCASSEGAGRTEAFFGQGTRLTVV.

There are a few counts of this clonotype. The genes are TRBV7-9 and TRBJ2-7; D not resolved. Germline CDR1 reads SEHNR; CDR2 reads FQNEAQ (reference sequence). V was shortened by 1 base and J by 5 bases, with 6 bases between the two germline ends. The CDR3 totals 12 residues. CDR3 nucleotide sequence: TGTGCCAGCAGCTTAGAAAGCGACGAGCAGTACTTC. Translation gives CASSLESDEQYF.